These T cell receptor beta chains were read from a single sample in a study of T cell responses to AZD1222 COVID-19 vaccine. Assay: immunoSEQ multiplex PCR; the TCRdb copy retains only in-frame clones and omits some. The table lists 130,000 or so clones, about 93% of them singletons. Sample: peripheral blood, taken on day 0 of AZD1222 vaccination. The receptors stem from an adult in good health. Both conserved end residues are part of each CDR3. A D gene is named only where the DNA matches it firmly. Size is stated for part of the rows, as once, few or many counts, or as a class when the clone is expanded.

TRBJ1-6	.	.	TRBV6-5	CASSRGGAHNSPLHF	TGTGCCAGCAGTAGGGGGGGCGCCCATAATTCACCCCTCCACTTT
TRBJ1-3	.	.	TRBV19	CASTGYPSMNSGNTIYF	TGTGCCAGTACTGGGTACCCGTCCATGAACTCTGGAAACACCATATATTTT
TRBJ1-5	.	.	TRBV2	CASKADSNQPQHF	TGTGCCAGCAAGGCAGATAGCAATCAGCCCCAGCATTTT
TRBJ1-6	.	TRBD1	TRBV15	CATSKDRDRVNSPLHF	TGTGCCACCAGCAAAGACCGGGACAGGGTTAATTCACCCCTCCACTTT
TRBJ1-2	.	.	TRBV27	CASSLSAPPGERSDGYTF	TGTGCCAGCAGTTTATCGGCCCCTCCGGGGGAGAGGAGCGATGGCTACACCTTC
TRBJ1-2	.	.	TRBV7-2	CASSLTGTFYGYTF	TGTGCCAGCAGCTTGACAGGAACCTTCTATGGCTACACCTTC
TRBJ1-1	.	.	TRBV19	CASSIDQEVEAFF	TGTGCCAGTAGTATAGATCAGGAGGTTGAAGCTTTCTTT
TRBJ1-5	.	.	TRBV6-1	CASSDPSNQPQHF	TGTGCCAGCAGTGACCCAAGCAATCAGCCCCAGCATTTT
TRBJ1-4	.	TRBD1	TRBV18	CASSADRDHEKLFF	TGTGCCAGCTCCGCTGACAGGGACCATGAAAAACTGTTTTTT
TRBJ2-7	once	TRBD1	TRBV9	CASSPRGQAGEQYF	TGTGCCAGCAGCCCCCGGGGACAGGCAGGCGAGCAGTACTTC
TRBJ1-6	.	.	TRBV6-1	CASSEVEYPYNSPLHF	TGTGCCAGCAGTGAAGTCGAGTATCCCTATAATTCACCCCTCCACTTT
TRBJ1-6	.	.	TRBV5-1	CASSFRGSSYNSPLHF	TGCGCCAGCAGCTTCAGAGGGAGCTCCTATAATTCACCCCTCCACTTT
TRBJ1-5	.	.	TRBV6-1	CASSDARGGNQPQHF	TGTGCCAGCAGTGACGCGAGGGGTGGCAATCAGCCCCAGCATTTT
TRBJ1-3	.	TRBD1	TRBV18	CASSPRGGDSSGNTIYF	TGTGCCAGCTCACCTCGGGGAGGGGACAGCTCTGGAAACACCATATATTTT
TRBJ2-7	.	.	TRBV4-2	CASSQDKTHPPYEQYF	TGTGCCAGCAGCCAAGATAAGACACACCCACCCTACGAGCAGTACTTC
TRBJ1-2	.	.	TRBV2	CASTGDGNYGYTF	TGTGCCAGCACGGGCGACGGCAACTATGGCTACACCTTC
TRBJ1-2	once	.	TRBV29-1	CSVGNDEFADVRYTF	TGCAGCGTTGGGAACGACGAATTTGCTGATGTGCGCTACACCTTC